The 26 T cell receptor beta chains below were found in one sample sequenced in a study of T cell responses to AZD1222 COVID-19 vaccine. Assay used: immunoSEQ multiplex PCR; TCRdb lists only in-frame clones, some missing. The table includes around 160,000 clones, 90% to 95% detected once. The source material was peripheral blood, sampled 28 days after the second AZD1222 dose. The source is an adult who received the AZD1222 COVID-19 vaccine.

In its sample, this clone was seen once. The V gene is TRBV25-1, the J gene TRBJ1-6; 8 nucleotides line up with TRBD1. This CDR3 has 14 residues. The ends lost 4 bases at V and 10 bases at J; junction bases unmatched: 6. The germline gives CDR1 MGHDK, CDR2 SYGVNS. The CDR3 bases are TGTGCCAGCAGTGGGACAGGGCTCAACTCACCCCTCCACTTT. Translation: CASSGTGLNSPLHF.

The V call is TRBV7-5, the J call TRBJ2-1; no DNA check was done on the table's D call, TRBD2. TRBV7-5 is termed a pseudogene. The CDR3 is made up of 16 amino acids. CDR3: CARSLGTTPKANEQFF. The CDR3 region has the DNA TGTGCCAGAAGCTTAGGGACTACCCCAAAGGCCAATGAGCAGTTCTTC.

The V and J genes are TRBV30 and TRBJ1-2; 9 nucleotides line up with TRBD1. The length of the CDR3 is 11 residues. J gave up 8 bases and V 5 bases, and 3 bases lay outside the gene matches. Germline V gives CDR1 GTSNPN, CDR2 SVGIG (reference sequence). The CDR3 sequence is CAWSTGGGYTF. DNA of the CDR3: TGTGCCTGGTCGACAGGGGGGGGCTACACCTTC. The full variable domain, rest sourced from reference TRBV30 and TRBJ1-2, is SQTIHQWPATLVQPVGSPLSLECTVEGTSNPNLYWYRQAAGRGLQLLFYSVGIGQISSEVPQNLSASRPQDRQFILSSKKLLLSDSGFYLCAWSTGGGYTFGSGTRLTVV.

The count of this clone is one. This rearrangement joins TRBV6-5 to TRBJ2-5; tentatively, D is TRBD2 (5 bases). Germline CDR1 MNHEY, CDR2 SVGAGI. The CDR3 runs 13 residues. V lost 0 bases and J 4 bases, leaving 6 bases between the germline ends. The CDR3 loop reads CASSYSEGETQYF. The CDR3 bases are TGTGCCAGCAGTTACTCAGAGGGAGAGACCCAGTACTTC.

The chain employs TRBV19 and TRBJ1-4; TRBD1 might be the D (6 bases). The CDR3 is made up of 15 amino acids. V shed 7 bases and J shed 6 bases, with 18 bases lying between them. Per germline, CDR1 LNHDA and CDR2 SQIVND (reference sequence). CDR3 sequence (DNA): TGTGCCAGTAATAGGGGGTCAGCTTCGGATGAAAAACTGTTTTTT. It codes for CASNRGSASDEKLFF.

The count of this clone is one. The genes are TRBV5-6 and TRBJ1-1; D gene unclear. Germline values: CDR1 SGHDT, CDR2 YYEEEE. The ends were cut back, 3 bases at V and 7 bases at J, with 10 bases in the middle. The CDR3 length is 12 residues. DNA for the CDR3: TGTGCCAGCAGCTCCTTCGGGATTGAAGCTTTCTTT. Encoded protein: CASSSFGIEAFF.

The chain joins TRBV12-5 to TRBJ2-2, with no clear D. V lost 7 bases to trimming and J lost 4 bases, with 7 bases between them. This CDR3 spans 12 amino acids. The germline CDR1 and CDR2 sequences are LGHNT and FRNRAP. CDR3 region: CASAMGTGELFF. As DNA, the CDR3 is TGTGCTAGTGCCATGGGCACCGGGGAGCTGTTTTTT.

The V gene is TRBV7-2, the J gene TRBJ2-2, with TRBD2 matching over 10 bases. Germline assignment: CDR1 SGHTA and CDR2 FQGNSA. V lost 10 bases, J lost 10 bases, and 9 bases stayed unmatched. There are 13 residues in the CDR3. CDR3 residues: CATRAGGPEELFF. CDR3 nucleotide sequence: TGTGCCACCAGAGCGGGAGGGCCGGAGGAGCTGTTTTTT.

The CDR3 DNA sequence: TGTGCCAGCACTCCCGGACACCTTACCTTTCTAGGGCAGCAGTACTTC. It codes for CASTPGHLTFLGQQYF. The chain is built from TRBV28 and TRBJ2-7; TRBD1 is a possible D gene (5 bases). V was clipped by 7 bases and J by 8 bases, with 27 bases between them. Germline V gene data show CDR1 as MDHEN and CDR2 as SYDVKM. CDR3 size: 16 residues.

This clone was seen only a few times. The chain has TRBV2 and TRBJ1-6; a weak D match, TRBD1 (5 bases). CDR3 length: 15 residues. V was clipped by 2 bases and J by 7 bases, with 12 bases between them. The germline V gene has CDR1 SNHLY and CDR2 FYNNEI. In DNA, the CDR3 is TGTGCCAGCAGTGAATGGGGGGACGTCAATTCACCCCTCCACTTT. Its translation is CASSEWGDVNSPLHF.

This clone showed up just a few times. This chain uses TRBV5-1 with TRBJ2-7; D ambiguous. Per germline, CDR1 SGHRS and CDR2 YFSETQ. This CDR3 region has 12 residues. Trimming pared 0 bases from V and 9 bases from J, leaving 10 bases between. DNA for the CDR3: TGCGCCAGCAGCTTGGGTGAGGCGCGGCAGTACTTC. Translation gives CASSLGEARQYF.

The chain recombines TRBV5-1 with TRBJ1-1; the D is unclear. V lost 5 bases and J 2 bases, leaving 10 bases between the germline ends. CDR3 length: 13 amino acids. Looked up from germline, CDR1 is SGHRS and CDR2 is YFSETQ. The CDR3 DNA reads as TGCGCCAGCAGTTTCGGCCCTAACACTGAAGCTTTCTTT. Translation: CASSFGPNTEAFF.

The rearrangement joins TRBV9 to TRBJ2-7; TRBD2 agrees at 7 bases. V trimming: 3 bases; J trimming: 6 bases; junction bases outside the gene matches: 6. Per germline, CDR1 SGDLS and CDR2 YYNGEE. This CDR3 is 13 amino acids long. Written as DNA, the CDR3 is TGTGCCAGCAGCGAGCGACTAGCCTCCGAGCAGTACTTC. This gives the protein CASSERLASEQYF.

Points on this clone: Compared with germline, one end of the junction differs, possibly owing to a read error. The V and J genes are TRBV7-7 and TRBJ2-1; TRBD2 is a possible D gene (6 bases). Germline CDR1 is SSHAT and CDR2 is FNYEAQ (reference sequence). CDR3 length: 16 residues. This chain's CDR3 is CASSRKIAAGYNEQFF. In DNA, the CDR3 is TGTGCTAGCAGCCGCAAAATAGCGGCCGGCTACAATGAGCAGTTCTTC.

The genes are TRBV2 and TRBJ1-1; 9 bases agree with TRBD1. Germline CDR1 reads SNHLY; CDR2 reads FYNNEI. Losses at the gene ends were 6 bases for V and 3 bases for J; bases not matched to a gene: 5. This CDR3 region has 14 residues. In DNA form, the CDR3 reads TGTGCCAGCAGCGGGACAGGGTCGTACACTGAAGCTTTCTTT. Translated, it gives CASSGTGSYTEAFF. The variable domain in full, with the rest retrieved from reference TRBV2 and TRBJ1-1, is EPEVTQTPSHQVTQMGQEVILRCVPISNHLYFYWYRQILGQKVEFLVSFYNNEISEKSEIFDDQFSVERPDGSNFTLKIRSTKLEDSAMYFCASSGTGSYTEAFFGQGTRLTVV.

V and J are TRBV5-4 and TRBJ2-7, with D possibly TRBD2 on 5 matching bases. Germline CDR1 reads SGHNT; CDR2 reads YYREEE (reference sequence). The CDR3 sequence is 13 residues long. The germline V and J ends were trimmed by 4 bases and 3 bases, with 11 bases remaining between them. For the CDR3, the DNA is TGTGCCAGCAGCCCGTGGGGAGACTACGAGCAGTACTTC. This codes for CASSPWGDYEQYF.

The chain uses TRBV5-8 and TRBJ1-1; 8 nucleotides align to TRBD1. The J segment lost 6 bases and the V segment lost 4 bases, leaving 8 bases of the junction unmatched. The CDR3 totals 14 residues. In germline, CDR1 is SGHTS, CDR2 YDEGEE. CDR3 region: CASSAGQVGAEAFF. CDR3 nucleotides: TGTGCCAGCAGCGCGGGACAGGTGGGGGCTGAAGCTTTCTTT. The full variable domain, in which reference TRBV5-8 and TRBJ1-1 provide the parts outside the CDR3, is EAGVTQSPTHLIKTRGQQATLRCSPISGHTSVYWYQQALGLGLQFLLWYDEGEERNRGNFPPRFSGRQFPNYSSELNVNALELEDSALYLCASSAGQVGAEAFFGQGTRLTVV.

This rearrangement joins TRBV6-5 to TRBJ1-4; perhaps TRBD1 as D (5 bases). Trimming took 5 bases from V and 6 from J, leaving 16 bases between them. The CDR3 is 15 amino acids. CDR1 is MNHEY and CDR2 is SVGAGI in the germline V gene. The CDR3 bases are TGTGCCAGCAGTAAGACAGATGGGGCGGATGAAAAACTGTTTTTT. Amino acid sequence: CASSKTDGADEKLFF.

This clone was picked up one time. The V call is TRBV6-8, the J call TRBJ2-1; D is unclear. The ends were cut back, 5 bases at V and 2 bases at J, with 13 bases in the middle. Germline-derived CDR1 and CDR2 are MNHGY and SAAAGT. The CDR3 is 15 amino acids. The CDR3 DNA reads as TGTGCCAGCAGTCCCACGAGTACAGCCTACAATGAGCAGTTCTTC. This translates into CASSPTSTAYNEQFF.

The J gene is TRBJ1-2, the V gene TRBV5-6; D is unclear. Germline CDR1 SGHDT, CDR2 YYEEEE. The CDR3 is 16 residues long. The V gene lost 0 bases and the J gene lost 2 bases, with 14 bases spanning the gap. CDR3 DNA: TGTGCCAGCAGCTTGGGGGCGGGCAGGCCCAACTATGGCTACACCTTC. Residues: CASSLGAGRPNYGYTF.

This chain uses TRBV7-2 with TRBJ2-7; weak D call: TRBD2 (5 bases). Germline CDR1 SGHTA, CDR2 FQGNSA. This CDR3 is built from 14 residues. The ends were cut back, 3 bases at V and 2 bases at J, with 11 bases in the middle. This CDR3 is CASSFMRVPYEQYF. Written as DNA, the CDR3 is TGTGCCAGCAGCTTTATGCGGGTACCCTACGAGCAGTACTTC.

The chain links TRBV29-1 to TRBJ1-3, with TRBD1 as a possible D gene (5 bases). Germline loops: CDR1 SQVTM, CDR2 ANQGSEA. The CDR3 length is 14 residues. Trimming stripped 5 bases from V and 0 bases from J, with 11 bases between. In DNA, the CDR3 is TGCAGCGTTATGGGACGGCACTCTGGAAACACCATATATTTT. Protein product: CSVMGRHSGNTIYF.

The chain recombines TRBV12-3 or TRBV12-4 with TRBJ1-2; no clear D. V shed 1 base and J shed 3 bases, with 3 bases lying between them. The CDR3 has 12 amino acids. CDR3 DNA sequence: TGTGCCAGCAGTTTAGTGGACTATGGCTACACCTTC. This gives the protein CASSLVDYGYTF.

The chain recombines TRBV6-1 with TRBJ1-2, with D tentatively TRBD1 (5 bases). The V gene lost 0 bases and the J gene lost 3 bases, with 8 bases spanning the gap. The CDR3 totals 14 residues. Germline V gene lookup returns CDR1 MNHNS and CDR2 SASEGT. CDR3 loop: CASSEARGDYGYTF. DNA of the CDR3: TGTGCCAGCAGTGAAGCGCGGGGGGACTATGGCTACACCTTC.

The rearrangement uses TRBV7-9 and TRBJ1-4, with 7 bases fitting TRBD1. The germline CDR1 and CDR2 sequences are SEHNR and FQNEAQ (reference sequence). Unmatched junction bases numbered 9, after V lost 0 bases and J lost 8 bases. The CDR3 contains 16 residues. This CDR3 is CASSLAGRGLGEKLFF. The CDR3 coding sequence is TGTGCCAGCAGCTTAGCCGGTAGGGGGCTGGGGGAAAAACTGTTTTTT.

The chain uses TRBV11-3 and TRBJ1-1, with D possibly being TRBD1 (6 bases). The CDR3 is 15 residues long. In germline, CDR1 is SGHNT, CDR2 YENEEA. V dropped 5 bases and J dropped 0 bases, with 13 bases sitting between them. The CDR3 bases are TGTGCCAGCAGCCCAACGACAGGCCTGAACACTGAAGCTTTCTTT. This translates into CASSPTTGLNTEAFF.